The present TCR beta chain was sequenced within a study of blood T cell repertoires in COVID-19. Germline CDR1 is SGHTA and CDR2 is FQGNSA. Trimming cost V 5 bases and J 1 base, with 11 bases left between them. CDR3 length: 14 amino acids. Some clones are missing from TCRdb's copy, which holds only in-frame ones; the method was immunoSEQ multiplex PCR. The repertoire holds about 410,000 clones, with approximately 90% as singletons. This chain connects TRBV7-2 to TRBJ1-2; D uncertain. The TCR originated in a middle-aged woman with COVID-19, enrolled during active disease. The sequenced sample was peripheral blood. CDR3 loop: CASSVTPHNYGYTF. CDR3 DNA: TGTGCCAGCAGCGTGACACCACATAACTATGGCTACACCTTC. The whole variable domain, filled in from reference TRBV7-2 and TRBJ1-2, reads GAGVSQSPSNKVTEKGKDVELRCDPISGHTALYWYRQSLGQGLEFLIYFQGNSAPDKSGLPSDRFSAERTGGSVSTLTIQRTQQEDSAVYLCASSVTPHNYGYTFGSGTRLTVV.